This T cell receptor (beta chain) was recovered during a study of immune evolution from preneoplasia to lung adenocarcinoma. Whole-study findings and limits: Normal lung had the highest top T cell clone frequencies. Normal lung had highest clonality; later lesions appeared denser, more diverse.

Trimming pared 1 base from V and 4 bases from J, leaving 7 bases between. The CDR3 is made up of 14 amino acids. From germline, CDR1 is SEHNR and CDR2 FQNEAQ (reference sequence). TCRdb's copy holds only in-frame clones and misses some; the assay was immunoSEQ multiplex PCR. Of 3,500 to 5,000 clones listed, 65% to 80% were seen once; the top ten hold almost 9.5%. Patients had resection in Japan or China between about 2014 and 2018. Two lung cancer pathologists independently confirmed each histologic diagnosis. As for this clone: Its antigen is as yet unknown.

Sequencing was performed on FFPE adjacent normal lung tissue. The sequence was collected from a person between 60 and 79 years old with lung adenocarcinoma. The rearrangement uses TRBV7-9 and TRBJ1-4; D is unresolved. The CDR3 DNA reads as TGTGCCAGCAGCTTAGGTCAGGATAATGAAAAACTGTTTTTT. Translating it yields CASSLGQDNEKLFF.